This T cell receptor beta chain is from a study of shared clonotypes between healthy human individuals. Whole-study context: A few men and a couple of women, aged 18 to 49, were donors.

In the original processing: Without quality scores, immunoSEQ junctional reads could not be filtered like full-length reads. Only in-frame clones appear in the TCRdb table, and some are missing; sequencing was by immunoSEQ multiplex PCR. That table is the source of V, J and clone size, and D and trimming were worked out from the DNA. The profile shows about 600,000 clones, more than 95% of them singletons. The J segment lost 4 bases and the V segment lost 0 bases, leaving 2 bases of the junction unmatched. The CDR3 has 14 residues. CDR1 and CDR2 (germline): MNHEY, SMNVEV (reference sequence). Remarks on this clone: Antigen specificity is unknown.

Naivety among CD8 cells was defined by CD45RO negativity and positive CCR7 selection, thereby excluding terminally differentiated effector memory CD45RA+ cells. Whole-study findings and limits: Clonotypes which were not shared had lower generation probabilities than clonotypes that all four donors shared. What limited the represented genetic and exposure-history diversity was the small number of donors.

Sequencing used naive CD8+ T cells sorted from blood. This sequence originates from a man aged 25-40 years in good health. J is TRBJ1-2 and V is TRBV27, with 7 bases that match TRBD1. The CDR3 sequence: CASSLSRDSYGYTF. CDR3 bases: TGTGCCAGCAGTTTATCCCGGGACAGCTATGGCTACACCTTC.